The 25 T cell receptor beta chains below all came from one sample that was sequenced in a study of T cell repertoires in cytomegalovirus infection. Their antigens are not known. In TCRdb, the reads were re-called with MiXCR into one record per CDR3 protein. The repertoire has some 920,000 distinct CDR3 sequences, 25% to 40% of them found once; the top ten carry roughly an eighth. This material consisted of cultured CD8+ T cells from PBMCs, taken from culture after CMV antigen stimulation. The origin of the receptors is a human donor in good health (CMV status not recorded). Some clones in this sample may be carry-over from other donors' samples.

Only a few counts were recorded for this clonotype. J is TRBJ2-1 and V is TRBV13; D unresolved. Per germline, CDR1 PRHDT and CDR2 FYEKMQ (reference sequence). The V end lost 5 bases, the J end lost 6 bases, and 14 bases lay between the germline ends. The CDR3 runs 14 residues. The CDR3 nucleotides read TGTGCCAGCAGCCACCGGTTATCGGGCAATGAGCAGTTCTTC. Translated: CASSHRLSGNEQFF.

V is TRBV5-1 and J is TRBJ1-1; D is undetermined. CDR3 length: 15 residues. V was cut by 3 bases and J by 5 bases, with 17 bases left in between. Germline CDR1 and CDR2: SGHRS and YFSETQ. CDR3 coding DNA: TGCGCCAGCAGCTGGATTGGGCCCCTATGGACTGAAGCTTTCTTT. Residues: CASSWIGPLWTEAFF.

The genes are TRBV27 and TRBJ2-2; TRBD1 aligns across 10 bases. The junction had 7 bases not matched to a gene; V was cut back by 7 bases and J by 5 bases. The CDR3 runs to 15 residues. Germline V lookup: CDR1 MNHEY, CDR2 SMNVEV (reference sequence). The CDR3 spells CASTLDRGETGELFF. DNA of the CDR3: TGTGCCAGCACCTTGGACAGGGGGGAGACCGGGGAGCTGTTTTTT.

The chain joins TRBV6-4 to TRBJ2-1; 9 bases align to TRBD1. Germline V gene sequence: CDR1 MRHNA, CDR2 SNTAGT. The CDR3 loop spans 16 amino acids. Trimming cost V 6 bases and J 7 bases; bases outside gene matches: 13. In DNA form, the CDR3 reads TGTGCCAGCAGGCCGACAGGGGGAATGGATAGGAATGAGCAGTTCTTC. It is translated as CASRPTGGMDRNEQFF.

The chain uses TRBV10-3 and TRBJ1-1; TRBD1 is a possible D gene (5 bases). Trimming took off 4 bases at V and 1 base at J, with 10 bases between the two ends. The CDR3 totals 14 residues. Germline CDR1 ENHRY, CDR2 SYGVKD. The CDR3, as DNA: TGTGCCATCAGTGGACGGGACGGGAACACTGAAGCTTTCTTT. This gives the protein CAISGRDGNTEAFF.

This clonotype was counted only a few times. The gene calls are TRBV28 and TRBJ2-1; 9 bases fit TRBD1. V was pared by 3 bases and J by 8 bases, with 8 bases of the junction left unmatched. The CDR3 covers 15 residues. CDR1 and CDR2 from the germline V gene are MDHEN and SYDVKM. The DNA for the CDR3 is TGTGCCAGCAGTTTCCCGGGACAGGGTCGAGATGAGCAGTTCTTC. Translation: CASSFPGQGRDEQFF.

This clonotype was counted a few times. CDR3 nucleotide sequence: TGCGCCAGCAGCCAAGACCCAGTGGTGAGGACCGGGGAGCTGTTTTTT. Translating it yields CASSQDPVVRTGELFF. The gene calls are TRBV4-3 and TRBJ2-2; D remains unclear. The CDR3 runs to 16 residues. Germline CDR1 and CDR2: LGHNA and YSLEER. V shed 0 bases and J shed 5 bases, with 13 bases lying between them.

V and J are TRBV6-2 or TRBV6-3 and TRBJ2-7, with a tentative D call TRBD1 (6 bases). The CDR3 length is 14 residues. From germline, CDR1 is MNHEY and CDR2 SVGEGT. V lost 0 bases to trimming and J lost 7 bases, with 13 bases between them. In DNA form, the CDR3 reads TGTGCCAGCAGTTACTCAGTGGGGGCAGGGGAGCAGTACGTC. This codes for CASSYSVGAGEQYV.

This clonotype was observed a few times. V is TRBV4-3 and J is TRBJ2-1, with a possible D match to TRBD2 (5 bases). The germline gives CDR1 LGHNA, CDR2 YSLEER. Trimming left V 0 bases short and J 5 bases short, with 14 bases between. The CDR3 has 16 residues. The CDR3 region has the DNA TGCGCCAGCAGCCAAGAATGGATCGAGAGGGACAATGAGCAGTTCTTC. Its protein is CASSQEWIERDNEQFF.

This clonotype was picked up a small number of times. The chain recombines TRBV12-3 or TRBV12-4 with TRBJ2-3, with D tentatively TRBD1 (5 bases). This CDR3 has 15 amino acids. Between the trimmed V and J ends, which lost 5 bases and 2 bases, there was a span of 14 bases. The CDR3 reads CASSNPRASTDTQYF. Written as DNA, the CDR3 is TGTGCCAGCAGTAACCCCAGGGCATCCACAGATACGCAGTATTTT.

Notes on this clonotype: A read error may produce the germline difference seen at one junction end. The chain's CDR3 is CASSLKRDPTYEQFF. CDR3 DNA: TGTGCTAGCAGCCTGAAACGGGACCCGACGTATGAGCAGTTCTTC. The chain is built from TRBV7-6 and TRBJ2-1; D may be TRBD1 or TRBD2 (5 bases each). Per the germline V gene, CDR1 is SGHVS and CDR2 is FNYEAQ. CDR3 length: 15 amino acids.

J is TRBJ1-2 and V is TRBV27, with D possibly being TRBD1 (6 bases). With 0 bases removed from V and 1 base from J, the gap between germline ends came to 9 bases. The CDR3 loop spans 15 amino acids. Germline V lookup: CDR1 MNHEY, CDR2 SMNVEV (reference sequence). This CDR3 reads CASSLSGGGNYGYTF. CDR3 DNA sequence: TGTGCCAGCAGTTTATCAGGGGGGGGTAACTATGGCTACACCTTC.

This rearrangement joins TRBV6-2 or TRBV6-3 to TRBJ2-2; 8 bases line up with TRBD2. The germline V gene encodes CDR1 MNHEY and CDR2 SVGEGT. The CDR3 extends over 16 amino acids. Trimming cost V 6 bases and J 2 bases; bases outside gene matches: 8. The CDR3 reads CASRWLAGKNTGELFF. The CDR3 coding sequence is TGTGCCAGCAGATGGCTAGCGGGTAAAAACACCGGGGAGCTGTTTTTT.

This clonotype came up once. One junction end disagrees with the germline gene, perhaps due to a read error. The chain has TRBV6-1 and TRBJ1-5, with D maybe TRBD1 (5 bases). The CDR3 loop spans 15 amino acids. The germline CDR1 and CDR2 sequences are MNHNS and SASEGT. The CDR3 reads CANSSTWGTNQPQHF. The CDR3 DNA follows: TGTGCCAACAGTTCCACGTGGGGGACCAATCAGCCCCAGCATTTT.

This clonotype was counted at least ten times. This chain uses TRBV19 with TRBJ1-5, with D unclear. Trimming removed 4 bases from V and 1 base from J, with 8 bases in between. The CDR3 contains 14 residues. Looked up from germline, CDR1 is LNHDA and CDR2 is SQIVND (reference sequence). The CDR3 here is CASSRGWSNQPQHF. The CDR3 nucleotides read TGTGCCAGTAGTAGAGGGTGGAGCAATCAGCCCCAGCATTTT.

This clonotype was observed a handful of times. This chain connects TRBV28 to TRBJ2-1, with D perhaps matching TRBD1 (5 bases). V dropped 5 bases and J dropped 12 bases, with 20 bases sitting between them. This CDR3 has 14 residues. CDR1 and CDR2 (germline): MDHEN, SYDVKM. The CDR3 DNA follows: TGTGCCAGCAGTCCCCTCTCCACAGGTACTTGGCAGTTCTTC. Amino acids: CASSPLSTGTWQFF.

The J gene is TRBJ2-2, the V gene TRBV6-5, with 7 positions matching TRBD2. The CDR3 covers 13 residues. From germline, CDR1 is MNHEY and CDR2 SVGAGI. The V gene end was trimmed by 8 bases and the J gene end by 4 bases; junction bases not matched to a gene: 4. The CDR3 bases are TGTGCCAGCTGGCGGGGGAGCACCGGGGAGCTGTTTTTT. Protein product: CASWRGSTGELFF.

The CDR3 is CASSEGLGSYEQYV. The CDR3 DNA follows: TGTGCCAGCAGTGAAGGCTTGGGTTCCTACGAGCAGTACGTC. This chain links TRBV2 with TRBJ2-7; the D is unclear. CDR1 is SNHLY, CDR2 FYNNEI, per germline. CDR3 length: 14 amino acids. Trimming left V 1 base short and J 1 base short, with 8 bases between.

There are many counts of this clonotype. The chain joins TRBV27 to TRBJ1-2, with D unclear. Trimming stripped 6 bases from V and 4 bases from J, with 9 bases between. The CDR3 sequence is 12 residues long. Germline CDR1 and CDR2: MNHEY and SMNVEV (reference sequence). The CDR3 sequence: CASSPRGYGYTF. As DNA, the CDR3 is TGTGCCAGCAGCCCCAGAGGCTATGGCTACACCTTC.

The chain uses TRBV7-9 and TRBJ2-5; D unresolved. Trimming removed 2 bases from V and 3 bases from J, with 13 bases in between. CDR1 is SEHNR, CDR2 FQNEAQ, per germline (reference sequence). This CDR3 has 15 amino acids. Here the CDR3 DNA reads TGTGCCAGCAGCTTATACCCAAAAAGGGAAGAGACCCAGTACTTC. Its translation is CASSLYPKREETQYF. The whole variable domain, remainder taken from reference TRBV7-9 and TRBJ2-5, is DTGVSQNPRHKITKRGQNVTFRCDPISEHNRLYWYRQTLGQGPEFLTYFQNEAQLEKSRLLSDRFSAERPKGSFSTLEIQRTEQGDSAMYLCASSLYPKREETQYFGPGTRLLVL.

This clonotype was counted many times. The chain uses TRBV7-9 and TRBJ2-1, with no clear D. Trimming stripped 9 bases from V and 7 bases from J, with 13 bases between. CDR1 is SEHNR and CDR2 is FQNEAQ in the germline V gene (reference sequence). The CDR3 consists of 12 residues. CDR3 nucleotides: TGTGCCAGTAAAGGGTTTGGGAATGAGCAGTTCTTC. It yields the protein CASKGFGNEQFF.

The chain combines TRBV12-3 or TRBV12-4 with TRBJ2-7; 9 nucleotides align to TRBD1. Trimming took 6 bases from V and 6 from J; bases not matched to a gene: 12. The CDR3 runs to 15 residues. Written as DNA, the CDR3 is TGTGCCAGCAGCCTAGTAGGACAGGGGTCGGGCGAGCAGTACTTC. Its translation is CASSLVGQGSGEQYF.

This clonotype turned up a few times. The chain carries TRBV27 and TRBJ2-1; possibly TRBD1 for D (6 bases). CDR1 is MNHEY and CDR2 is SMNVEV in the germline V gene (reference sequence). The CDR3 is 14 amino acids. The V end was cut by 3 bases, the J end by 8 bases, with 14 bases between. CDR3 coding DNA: TGTGCCAGCAGTTTGGAGACAGGAGGAGATGAGCAGTTCTTC. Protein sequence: CASSLETGGDEQFF.

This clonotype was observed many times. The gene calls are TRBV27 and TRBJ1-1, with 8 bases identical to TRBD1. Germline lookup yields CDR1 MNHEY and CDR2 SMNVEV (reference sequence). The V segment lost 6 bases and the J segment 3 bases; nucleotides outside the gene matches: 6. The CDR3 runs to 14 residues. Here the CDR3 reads CASSLSGGDTEAFF. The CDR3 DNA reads TGTGCCAGCAGCTTGTCAGGGGGCGACACTGAAGCTTTCTTT.

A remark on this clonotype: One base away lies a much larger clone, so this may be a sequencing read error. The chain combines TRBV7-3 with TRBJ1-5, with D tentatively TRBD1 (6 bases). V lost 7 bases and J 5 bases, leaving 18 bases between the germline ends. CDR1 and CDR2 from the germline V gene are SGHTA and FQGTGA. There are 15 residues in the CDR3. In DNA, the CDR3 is TGTGCCAGCACCTCACCGAACAGGGACTATCAGCCCCAGCATTTT. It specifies CASTSPNRDYQPQHF.